This T cell receptor beta chain stems from a study of shared clonotypes between healthy human individuals. Using immunoSEQ multiplex PCR, the repertoire was profiled, and TCRdb retains in-frame clones only, with some absent. Counted here are about 660,000 clones, under 80% occurring once; the ten biggest clones make up roughly 1.7%. The CDR3 is 13 amino acids. Trimming took 3 bases from V and 4 from J, leaving 6 bases between them. CDR1 and CDR2 (germline): SEHNR, FQNEAQ (reference sequence). This chain links TRBV7-9 with TRBJ1-4; D gene uncertain. Sample: memory CD4+ T cells sorted from blood. Subset of the sample: CD45RA-negative fraction. This TCR was sampled from a woman in her 30s in good health. The CDR3 coding sequence is TGTGCCAGCAGCTTTTCCAGTAATGAAAAACTGTTTTTT. Residues: CASSFSSNEKLFF.